These T cell receptor beta chains were read from a single sample in a study of blood T cell repertoires in COVID-19. The data were produced by immunoSEQ multiplex PCR, yet TCRdb's version contains in-frame clones alone and is incomplete. This sample has about 240,000 clones, with approximately 84% found just once. Source material: PBMCs or T cells enriched from blood (not recorded which). Receptors originate from a woman in her 40s with acute COVID-19. The CDR3 runs from the conserved cysteine through the conserved F or W. The D gene is left open where the match is weak. Some rows mark clone size as missing; the rest say once, few, many or name a class of expanded clone.

J,size,D,V,CDR3,DNA
TRBJ2-2,once,-,TRBV24-1,CATSDNPGAGELFF,TGTGCCACCAGTGACAACCCGGGGGCCGGGGAGCTGTTTTTT
TRBJ2-7,many,-,TRBV2,CAISVLYEQYF,TGTGCCATCAGCGTCCTCTACGAGCAGTACTTC
TRBJ2-7,-,TRBD1,TRBV14,CASSGTGRYEQYF,TGTGCCAGCAGCGGGACAGGGAGGTACGAGCAGTACTTC
TRBJ2-1,-,-,TRBV2,CASMDVKRVYEQFF,TGTGCCAGCATGGACGTAAAGAGGGTCTATGAGCAGTTCTTC
TRBJ1-2,-,-,TRBV29-1,CSVEALNYGYTF,TGCAGCGTTGAAGCCCTTAACTATGGCTACACCTTC
TRBJ2-7,-,TRBD2,TRBV19,CASSISIAGAKTHEQYF,TGTGCCAGTAGTATTTCCATAGCGGGAGCCAAAACCCACGAGCAGTACTTC
TRBJ2-1,-,TRBD2,TRBV9,CASSVEGLAGAEQFF,TGTGCCAGCAGCGTAGAGGGACTAGCGGGAGCTGAGCAGTTCTTC
TRBJ1-5,-,TRBD1,TRBV24-1,CATSGGTGKGQPQHF,TGTGCCACCAGTGGAGGGACAGGAAAAGGCCAGCCCCAGCATTTT
TRBJ1-5,-,-,TRBV7-8,CASSSPKGQHRNQPQHF,TGTGCCAGCAGCTCACCGAAAGGACAGCATCGCAATCAGCCCCAGCATTTT
TRBJ2-2,-,-,TRBV11-2,CASAGRASGNTGELFF,TGTGCCAGCGCCGGCCGAGCCTCAGGGAACACCGGGGAGCTGTTTTTT
TRBJ1-5,once,-,TRBV28,CASSFPDQPQHF,TGTGCCAGCAGTTTCCCCGATCAGCCCCAGCATTTT
TRBJ2-3,-,TRBD1,TRBV19,CASSIRDRKGTDTQYF,TGTGCCAGTAGTATCCGGGACAGGAAAGGCACAGATACGCAGTATTTT
TRBJ2-4,-,-,TRBV7-2,CASSPPRGQRLAKNIQYF,TGTGCCAGCAGCCCCCCCCGAGGGCAGAGACTAGCCAAAAACATTCAGTACTTC
TRBJ1-5,-,-,TRBV6-5,CAIGGAINQPQHF,TGTGCCATCGGTGGGGCCATCAATCAGCCCCAGCATTTT
TRBJ2-7,-,-,TRBV6-2/TRBV6-3,CASNYRTTYEQYF,TGTGCCAGCAATTACAGAACAACCTACGAGCAGTACTTC
TRBJ2-1,-,TRBD2,TRBV7-9,CASSLFKREPHEQFF,TGTGCCAGCAGCTTATTCAAGCGGGAGCCCCATGAGCAGTTCTTC
TRBJ2-5,-,TRBD1,TRBV18,CASSPRQGYQETQYF,TGTGCCAGCTCACCACGACAGGGGTACCAAGAGACCCAGTACTTC
TRBJ2-3,-,TRBD2,TRBV6-6,CASSYHPSGSDTQYF,TGTGCCAGCAGTTACCATCCTAGCGGCTCCGATACGCAGTATTTT
TRBJ2-2,-,TRBD1,TRBV12-5,CASGFRTGGTGELFF,TGTGCTAGTGGTTTTCGGACAGGGGGGACCGGGGAGCTGTTTTTT
TRBJ1-5,-,-,TRBV24-1,CATSLPQINQPQHF,TGTGCCACCAGTCTCCCACAGATCAATCAGCCCCAGCATTTT
TRBJ1-1,-,TRBD1,TRBV19,CASSISTGGGTEAFF,TGTGCCAGTAGTATTTCAACAGGGGGGGGTACTGAAGCTTTCTTT
TRBJ2-7,-,TRBD2,TRBV15,CATSRGLLAGVNPYEQYF,TGTGCCACCAGCAGAGGTTTACTAGCGGGAGTAAATCCCTACGAGCAGTACTTC
TRBJ1-1,once,TRBD1,TRBV7-3,CASSSTGGRNTEAFF,TGTGCCAGCAGCTCGACAGGGGGCCGGAACACTGAAGCTTTCTTT
TRBJ2-1,-,TRBD2,TRBV5-4,CASSLPAVGSGNEQFF,TGTGCCAGCAGCTTGCCGGCAGTGGGTAGCGGGAATGAGCAGTTCTTC
TRBJ2-7,-,-,TRBV6-1,CASSEPRAYEQYF,TGTGCCAGCAGTGAGCCCAGGGCTTACGAGCAGTACTTC
TRBJ2-2,-,TRBD2,TRBV25-1,CASSESLGLAERGGELFF,TGTGCCAGCAGTGAGAGCCTGGGACTAGCGGAAAGGGGCGGGGAGCTGTTTTTT
TRBJ2-2,-,-,TRBV5-1,CASSLVTGEWDGELFF,TGCGCCAGCAGCTTGGTAACGGGAGAATGGGACGGGGAGCTGTTTTTT
TRBJ2-5,-,-,TRBV7-8,CASSPNPDSLQETQYF,TGTGCCAGCAGCCCCAACCCCGACAGCCTACAAGAGACCCAGTACTTC
TRBJ2-7,-,-,TRBV29-1,CSASTGTGGREQYF,TGCAGCGCTAGTACCGGGACTGGGGGTAGGGAGCAGTACTTC
TRBJ2-7,once,TRBD1,TRBV24-1,CATSDDRAYEQYF,TGTGCCACCAGTGACGACAGGGCCTACGAGCAGTACTTC
TRBJ2-7,-,-,TRBV30,CAWSQLARYEQYF,TGTGCCTGGAGTCAACTAGCTCGCTACGAGCAGTACTTC
TRBJ2-1,-,TRBD2,TRBV19,CASSIGTSGRDNEQFF,TGTGCCAGTAGTATAGGGACTAGCGGGAGGGATAATGAGCAGTTCTTC
TRBJ2-3,-,-,TRBV28,CASSSVGGVHTQYF,TGTGCCAGCAGTTCGGTGGGTGGAGTTCATACGCAGTATTTT
TRBJ2-1,-,TRBD2,TRBV30,CAWSVGGRVRSEQFF,TGTGCCTGGAGTGTAGGCGGGAGAGTCCGAAGTGAGCAGTTCTTC
TRBJ1-4,-,-,TRBV6-1,CASSERGGDNEKLFF,TGTGCCAGCAGTGAAAGAGGGGGTGATAATGAAAAACTGTTTTTT
TRBJ2-7,-,-,TRBV21-1,CASSKGGLHEQYF,TGTGCCAGCAGCAAAGGAGGGCTACACGAGCAGTACTTC
TRBJ1-1,-,-,TRBV27,CASSLYTGGGNTEAFF,TGTGCCAGCAGTTTATATACCGGGGGGGGGAACACTGAAGCTTTCTTT
TRBJ2-2,-,-,TRBV11-3,CASSPVYTGELFF,TGTGCCAGCAGCCCCGTCTACACCGGGGAGCTGTTTTTT
TRBJ1-1,-,-,TRBV15,CATSRFSGENTEAFF,TGTGCCACCAGCAGATTCTCAGGGGAGAACACTGAAGCTTTCTTT
TRBJ1-3,-,-,TRBV15,CATSLSGNTIYF,TGTGCCACCAGCCTCTCTGGAAACACCATATATTTT
TRBJ2-2,once,TRBD2,TRBV9,CASSSLAGGTGELFF,TGTGCCAGCAGCAGCCTAGCGGGCGGCACCGGGGAGCTGTTTTTT
TRBJ1-2,-,TRBD1,TRBV5-6,CASRRYGGGLNTF,TGTGCCAGCAGACGGTACGGAGGGGGCTTGAACACCTTC
TRBJ2-1,-,TRBD2,TRBV7-9,CASSPASRTSGSSYNEQFF,TGTGCCAGCAGCCCAGCCTCTCGGACTAGCGGGAGTTCCTACAATGAGCAGTTCTTC
TRBJ2-2,-,TRBD2,TRBV27,CASSFGQAGRNTGELFF,TGTGCCAGCAGTTTTGGGCAAGCGGGAAGGAACACCGGGGAGCTGTTTTTT
TRBJ2-7,-,-,TRBV4-1,CASSLLTSSYEQYF,TGCGCCAGCAGCCTTCTTACCAGTTCCTACGAGCAGTACTTC
TRBJ2-6,-,-,TRBV9,CASRNERGAGANVLTF,TGTGCCAGCAGAAACGAACGGGGTGCTGGGGCCAACGTCCTGACTTTC
TRBJ2-1,-,TRBD2,TRBV15,CATSRDHSPSGMRNEQFF,TGTGCCACCAGCAGAGACCACTCGCCCAGCGGGATGCGCAATGAGCAGTTCTTC